This passage covers 30 T cell receptor beta chains from one sample sequenced in a study of shared clonotypes between healthy human individuals. Naive CD8 cells comprised CD45RO-negative, CCR7-positively selected cells, excluding terminally differentiated effector memory CD45RA+ cells. Clones were read by immunoSEQ multiplex PCR, and TCRdb kept only the in-frame ones, dropping some. The table records 760,000 or so clones, around 96% of them present only once. Sequenced material: naive CD8+ T cells sorted from blood. These receptors all stem from a man aged 30-40 years in good health.

The chain links TRBV13 to TRBJ2-3; maybe TRBD2 (6 bases). Germline lookup yields CDR1 PRHDT and CDR2 FYEKMQ (reference sequence). The CDR3 is made up of 17 amino acids. The V end lost 4 bases, the J end lost 0 bases, and 17 bases lay between the germline ends. The CDR3 coding sequence is TGTGCCAGCAGCTCCACTAGCCAGGAGCCCAGCACAGATACGCAGTATTTT. It specifies CASSSTSQEPSTDTQYF. The full variable domain, with the rest looked up from reference TRBV13 and TRBJ2-3, is AAGVIQSPRHLIKEKRETATLKCYPIPRHDTVYWYQQGPGQDPQFLISFYEKMQSDKGSIPDRFSAQQFSDYHSELNMSSLELGDSALYFCASSSTSQEPSTDTQYFGPGTRLTVL.

The gene calls are TRBV4-3 and TRBJ2-1, with 8 bases fitting TRBD2. The CDR3 totals 15 residues. Trimming removed 2 bases from V and 6 bases from J; junction bases left unmatched: 6. CDR1 and CDR2 from the germline V gene are LGHNA and YSLEER. The CDR3 region is CASSQTGLAGNEQFF. The CDR3 DNA reads as TGCGCCAGCAGCCAAACCGGGCTAGCGGGCAATGAGCAGTTCTTC.

The chain joins TRBV19 to TRBJ2-1, with D possibly being TRBD2 (6 bases). Deletions cut 7 bases from V and 1 base from J, with 11 bases between. The CDR3 consists of 14 residues. CDR1 and CDR2 from the germline V gene are LNHDA and SQIVND (reference sequence). This CDR3 reads CASTKGLSYNEQFF. The CDR3, as DNA: TGTGCCAGTACCAAAGGACTATCCTACAATGAGCAGTTCTTC. Supplemented by reference TRBV19 and TRBJ2-1, the full variable domain reads DGGITQSPKYLFRKEGQNVTLSCEQNLNHDAMYWYRQDPGQGLRLIYYSQIVNDFQKGDIAEGYSVSREKKESFPLTVTSAQKNPTAFYLCASTKGLSYNEQFFGPGTRLTVL.

The chain carries TRBV28 and TRBJ2-7; D remains ambiguous. The V end was cut by 6 bases, the J end by 6 bases, with 18 bases between. The CDR3 covers 14 residues. Germline V gives CDR1 MDHEN, CDR2 SYDVKM. As DNA, the CDR3 is TGTGCCAGCAGCCCCCTTAGCCTAAGCCCCGAGCAGTACTTC. It translates to CASSPLSLSPEQYF.

The genes are TRBV6-5 and TRBJ2-3; 8 bases map to TRBD2. CDR1 and CDR2 (germline): MNHEY, SVGAGI. Trimming at V came to 4 bases and at J to 1 base, leaving 4 bases not matched to a gene. The CDR3 is 15 amino acids. CDR3 sequence: CASSFAGGGTDTQYF. DNA for the CDR3: TGTGCCAGCAGTTTCGCGGGAGGTGGCACAGATACGCAGTATTTT.

The gene calls are TRBV5-6 and TRBJ1-2, with D possibly TRBD1 on 5 matching bases. Trimming left V 4 bases short and J 4 bases short, with 11 bases between. CDR1 is SGHDT, CDR2 YYEEEE, per germline. The length of the CDR3 is 13 residues. CDR3 nucleotide sequence: TGTGCCAGCAGCCGGACACAGACCTATGGCTACACCTTC. Translated, it gives CASSRTQTYGYTF.

This clone was seen a handful of times. V gene TRBV13 combines with J gene TRBJ2-5; D unclear. The CDR3 totals 13 residues. With 4 bases removed from V and 1 base from J, the gap between germline ends came to 7 bases. Germline V gene data show CDR1 as PRHDT and CDR2 as FYEKMQ (reference sequence). The CDR3 here is CASSWSVQETQYF. CDR3 sequence (DNA): TGTGCCAGCAGCTGGAGCGTCCAAGAGACCCAGTACTTC.

The chain has TRBV7-2 and TRBJ2-1; 10 bases fit TRBD2. Trimming cost V 6 bases and J 4 bases; bases outside gene matches: 3. CDR3 length: 14 amino acids. CDR1 and CDR2 (germline): SGHTA, FQGNSA. CDR3 sequence: CASSSSGRYNEQFF. CDR3 DNA: TGTGCCAGCAGTTCTAGCGGGAGATACAATGAGCAGTTCTTC.

The CDR3 DNA reads TGTGCCAGCAGTGAAGGAGGCCGGGACGGAAGGATCAATCAGCCCCAGCATTTT. Residues: CASSEGGRDGRINQPQHF. The V gene is TRBV6-1, the J gene TRBJ1-5; a weak D match, TRBD1 (5 bases). Trimming shortened V by 1 base and J by 3 bases, and 19 bases separated the two germline ends. The V gene's germline CDR1 is MNHNS and CDR2 SASEGT. The CDR3 extends over 18 amino acids.

This sequence joins TRBV5-5 and TRBJ2-7, with 13 bases that match TRBD2. The germline gives CDR1 SGHKS, CDR2 YYEKEE (reference sequence). The V and J ends lost 2 bases and 8 bases, in that order; junction bases with no gene match: 7. The CDR3 totals 15 residues. Here the CDR3 reads CASSFWTSGSQQQYF. The CDR3 DNA is TGTGCCAGCAGCTTCTGGACTAGCGGGAGCCAGCAGCAGTACTTC. Complete variable domain (other parts from reference TRBV5-5 and TRBJ2-7): DAGVTQSPTHLIKTRGQQVTLRCSPISGHKSVSWYQQVLGQGPQFIFQYYEKEERGRGNFPDRFSARQFPNYSSELNVNALLLGDSALYLCASSFWTSGSQQQYFGPGTRLTVT.

J is TRBJ1-5 and V is TRBV6-5, with TRBD1 matching over 9 bases. Germline assignment: CDR1 MNHEY and CDR2 SVGAGI. The J segment lost 7 bases and the V segment lost 5 bases, leaving 3 bases of the junction unmatched. CDR3 length equals 13 residues. The CDR3 reads CASSTGGMQPQHF. DNA for the CDR3: TGTGCCAGCAGTACAGGGGGCATGCAGCCCCAGCATTTT.

The chain has TRBV7-6 and TRBJ2-7; TRBD1 matches 11 bases. The CDR3 totals 15 residues. V lost 4 bases, J lost 5 bases, and 7 bases stayed unmatched. The germline V gene has CDR1 SGHVS and CDR2 FNYEAQ. CDR3 coding DNA: TGTGCCAGCAGCTCCCCGGACAGGGGGCATAACGAGCAGTACTTC. This sequence encodes CASSSPDRGHNEQYF.

J is TRBJ2-1 and V is TRBV7-9; D is unresolved. There are 13 residues in the CDR3. Trimming removed 1 base at V and 8 bases at J, with 9 bases between. Germline V gene data show CDR1 as SEHNR and CDR2 as FQNEAQ (reference sequence). CDR3 sequence: CASSLVSGDEQFF. The CDR3 DNA reads TGTGCCAGCAGCTTAGTGTCTGGGGATGAGCAGTTCTTC. The full variable domain, with the rest looked up from reference TRBV7-9 and TRBJ2-1, is DTGVSQNPRHKITKRGQNVTFRCDPISEHNRLYWYRQTLGQGPEFLTYFQNEAQLEKSRLLSDRFSAERPKGSFSTLEIQRTEQGDSAMYLCASSLVSGDEQFFGPGTRLTVL.

The chain recombines TRBV28 with TRBJ2-7; 8 bases match TRBD1. The ends lost 1 base at V and 6 bases at J; junction bases unmatched: 11. CDR3 size: 16 residues. Germline CDR1 MDHEN, CDR2 SYDVKM. The DNA of the CDR3 is TGTGCCAGCAGTTTATTGGGACAGGTCTGGGAATTCGAGCAGTACTTC. Protein sequence: CASSLLGQVWEFEQYF.

V and J are TRBV27 and TRBJ1-2, with no clear D. The CDR3 extends over 14 amino acids. Trimming took off 0 bases at V and 6 bases at J, with 11 bases between the two ends. Germline values: CDR1 MNHEY, CDR2 SMNVEV (reference sequence). The CDR3: CASSLSPRLNGYTF. The CDR3 region has the DNA TGTGCCAGCAGTTTATCACCCCGGTTGAATGGCTACACCTTC.

The CDR3 reads CATRAVNTGELFF. The CDR3 DNA sequence: TGTGCCACTCGGGCGGTTAACACCGGGGAGCTGTTTTTT. This chain links TRBV7-9 with TRBJ2-2; D is unclear. Trimming took off 10 bases at V and 2 bases at J, with 11 bases between the two ends. This CDR3 is built from 13 residues. Germline V gene sequence: CDR1 SEHNR, CDR2 FQNEAQ (reference sequence).

This chain uses TRBV11-1 with TRBJ2-1; D is unresolved. The ends were cut back, 1 base at V and 4 bases at J, with 5 bases in the middle. Germline-derived CDR1 and CDR2 are SGHAT and FQDESV (reference sequence). The CDR3 spans 13 residues. The CDR3 is CASSLEQYNEQFF. The CDR3, as DNA: TGTGCCAGCAGCTTAGAACAGTACAATGAGCAGTTCTTC. The variable domain in full, completed from reference TRBV11-1 and TRBJ2-1, reads EAEVAQSPRYKITEKSQAVAFWCDPISGHATLYWYRQILGQGPELLVQFQDESVVDDSQLPKDRFSAERLKGVDSTLKIQPAELGDSAMYLCASSLEQYNEQFFGPGTRLTVL.

The V gene is TRBV19, the J gene TRBJ2-1; D may be TRBD1 (6 bases). The CDR3 has 11 residues. The germline CDR1 and CDR2 sequences are LNHDA and SQIVND (reference sequence). Trimming cost V 7 bases and J 16 bases, with 17 bases left between them. CDR3 residues: CASTTTGASFF. Here the CDR3 DNA reads TGTGCCAGTACGACGACAGGCGCCAGTTTCTTC.

This clone was seen a few times. This specimen includes other DNA sequences encoding the same CDR3. The chain is built from TRBV9 and TRBJ1-3; D unclear. Germline V gene data show CDR1 as SGDLS and CDR2 as YYNGEE. The length of the CDR3 is 10 residues. Trimming removed 7 bases at V and 4 bases at J, with 3 bases between. The CDR3 coding sequence is TGTGCCAGCGGAGGAAACACCATATATTTT. Translation gives CASGGNTIYF.

This clone appeared a few times. This sequence joins TRBV5-1 and TRBJ2-3; 15 bases are a match to TRBD2. In germline, CDR1 is SGHRS, CDR2 YFSETQ. The CDR3 extends over 17 amino acids. J gave up 5 bases and V 2 bases, and 6 bases lay outside the gene matches. The CDR3 spells CASSLKGLAGGGDTQYF. The CDR3 DNA is TGCGCCAGCAGCTTAAAGGGACTAGCGGGAGGTGGAGATACGCAGTATTTT.

The V call is TRBV9, the J call TRBJ2-1, with 7 bases fitting TRBD2. Per germline, CDR1 SGDLS and CDR2 YYNGEE. The CDR3 contains 16 residues. V was clipped by 1 base and J by 9 bases; unmatched bases: 13. DNA for the CDR3: TGTGCCAGCAGCGTAACTCTTGGCGGGAGCTCTGCTGAGCAGTTCTTC. It translates to CASSVTLGGSSAEQFF.

The genes are TRBV6-1 and TRBJ1-5; D is undetermined. Germline CDR1 and CDR2: MNHNS and SASEGT. With 4 bases removed from V and 1 base from J, the gap between germline ends came to 11 bases. CDR3 size: 15 residues. In nucleotides, the CDR3 is TGTGCCAGCAGTGTGGACCCGGGGAGCAATCAGCCCCAGCATTTT. Its translation: CASSVDPGSNQPQHF.

The CDR3 here is CASSPRNAREYGTYNEQFF. The CDR3 coding sequence is TGTGCCAGCAGCCCACGCAACGCGCGGGAGTATGGAACCTACAATGAGCAGTTCTTC. This chain uses TRBV7-8 with TRBJ2-1; 7 nucleotides agree with TRBD2. Germline V gene sequence: CDR1 SGHVS, CDR2 FQNEAQ. This CDR3 comprises 19 residues. V gave up 5 bases and J gave up 2 bases; unmatched junction bases: 18.

CDR3 loop: CASSILGTGLSYEQYF. CDR3 sequence (DNA): TGTGCCAGTAGTATACTAGGGACAGGGCTGTCCTACGAGCAGTACTTC. V usage is TRBV19 and J usage is TRBJ2-7; TRBD1 aligns across 9 bases. V shed 2 bases and J 1 base; nucleotides not matched to a gene: 6. Per germline, CDR1 LNHDA and CDR2 SQIVND (reference sequence). The CDR3 is 16 amino acids.

The rearrangement links TRBV10-3 to TRBJ1-1, with TRBD1 as a possible D gene (6 bases). V lost 3 bases and J 7 bases, leaving 27 bases between the germline ends. Germline-derived CDR1 and CDR2 are ENHRY and SYGVKD. The CDR3 covers 18 residues. In nucleotides, the CDR3 is TGTGCCATCAGTGACCCCCTAACCGGGGGGGCTGATAAGATTGAAGCTTTCTTT. It translates to CAISDPLTGGADKIEAFF.

The gene calls are TRBV28 and TRBJ2-3; 9 bases match TRBD1. CDR3 length equals 14 residues. The germline V gene has CDR1 MDHEN and CDR2 SYDVKM. With V trimmed by 11 bases and J by 3 bases, 9 bases remained unmatched. CDR3 sequence: CAATLGTGTDTQYF. For the CDR3, the DNA is TGTGCCGCTACCCTAGGGACAGGGACAGATACGCAGTATTTT.

The V call is TRBV7-9, the J call TRBJ2-1; maybe TRBD2 (5 bases). Germline V gene lookup returns CDR1 SEHNR and CDR2 FQNEAQ (reference sequence). CDR3 length: 17 residues. V lost 5 bases to trimming and J lost 2 bases, with 19 bases between them. Written as DNA, the CDR3 is TGTGCCAGCAGCCTACTAGATCTTATAGTTACCTACAATGAGCAGTTCTTC. It specifies CASSLLDLIVTYNEQFF.

The gene calls are TRBV29-1 and TRBJ2-7; D gene ambiguous. Germline assignment: CDR1 SQVTM and CDR2 ANQGSEA. With 6 bases removed from V and 2 bases from J, the gap between germline ends came to 14 bases. The CDR3 runs to 13 residues. CDR3 amino acids: CSVVGPSTYEQYF. CDR3 nucleotides: TGCAGCGTAGTGGGCCCCAGTACCTACGAGCAGTACTTC.

This clone was seen once. The chain links TRBV11-2 to TRBJ2-7, with 13 bases aligning to TRBD2. Germline CDR1 and CDR2: SGHAT and FQNNGV. V was pared by 2 bases and J by 6 bases, with 4 bases of the junction left unmatched. The CDR3 extends over 15 amino acids. CDR3 sequence (DNA): TGTGCCAGCAGCTTACGGACTAGCGGGAGCGGCGAGCAGTACTTC. Amino acids: CASSLRTSGSGEQYF.

J is TRBJ2-2 and V is TRBV10-1; 7 bases match TRBD1. CDR3 length: 18 residues. The germline gives CDR1 WNHNN, CDR2 SYGVQD (reference sequence). V shed 2 bases and J 4 bases; nucleotides not matched to a gene: 13. The CDR3 region has the DNA TGCGCCAGCAGTGAGCTTGCTGGGGACAGTCTTACCACCGGGGAGCTGTTTTTT. The encoded protein is CASSELAGDSLTTGELFF.